This TCR beta chain stems from a study of radiotherapy plus CTLA-4 blockade in lung cancer. The table came from immunoSEQ multiplex PCR; TCRdb's copy has only in-frame clones and leaves some out. The sample shows roughly 110,000 clones, 70% to 85% of them seen only once. CDR1 is MNHEY, CDR2 SVGAGI, per germline. CDR3 length: 13 amino acids. V trimming: 4 bases; J trimming: 3 bases; junction bases outside the gene matches: 1. The clonotype originates from a human donor with non-small cell lung cancer that progressed on radiotherapy plus ipilimumab. Some clones in this sample may be carry-over from other donors' samples. Sequenced here: peripheral blood, sampled from a patient treated with radiotherapy plus ipilimumab. The V gene is TRBV6-5, the J gene TRBJ1-2; 8 bases agree with TRBD1. CDR3 nucleotides: TGTGCCAGCAGTTTGGGACAGGACTATGGCTACACCTTC. Translation: CASSLGQDYGYTF.